Each of the 4 T cell receptor beta chains below was sequenced from the same sample in a study of beta chain features in type 1 diabetes. Notes on the study in general: Among patients with Type 1 diabetes, TCRB CDR3s were moderately but significantly shorter in every one of the four CD4+ subsets.

The whole isolated RNA underwent reverse transcription, so sequencing captured expressed TCRB transcripts. Measured with immunoSEQ multiplex PCR; TCRdb has only the in-frame clones, and not every one. This sample has 350,000 to 400,000 clones; roughly 13% occur once, and the top ten carry around 0.01%. Their recognized antigens are unknown. The sample taken for sequencing was naive CD4+ T cells from blood. The source is a woman in her late teens or twenties with type 1 diabetes.

This chain connects TRBV7-2 to TRBJ2-5, with 9 bases identical to TRBD2. The ends lost 5 bases at V and 4 bases at J; junction bases unmatched: 5. There are 14 residues in the CDR3. The germline gives CDR1 SGHTA, CDR2 FQGNSA. CDR3 region: CASSVGLALETQYF. The CDR3 region has the DNA TGTGCCAGCAGCGTGGGACTAGCCCTAGAGACCCAGTACTTC. Full variable domain (rest looked up from reference TRBV7-2 and TRBJ2-5): GAGVSQSPSNKVTEKGKDVELRCDPISGHTALYWYRQSLGQGLEFLIYFQGNSAPDKSGLPSDRFSAERTGGSVSTLTIQRTQQEDSAVYLCASSVGLALETQYFGPGTRLLVL.

The V call is TRBV19, the J call TRBJ2-1; D call uncertain. The V and J ends lost 4 bases and 0 bases respectively, with 13 bases between them. This CDR3 region has 16 residues. Germline assignment: CDR1 LNHDA and CDR2 SQIVND (reference sequence). The CDR3 coding sequence is TGTGCCAGTAGTAGGGCGTCTGCACCCTCCTACAATGAGCAGTTCTTC. Its protein product is CASSRASAPSYNEQFF.

The sample holds a few counts of this clone. Additional DNA sequences in this sample encode the identical CDR3. The chain has TRBV11-2 and TRBJ2-5, with a tentative D call TRBD2 (5 bases). This CDR3 is built from 14 residues. Germline assignment: CDR1 SGHAT and CDR2 FQNNGV. V was shortened by 3 bases and J by 4 bases, with 12 bases between the two germline ends. The CDR3 DNA is TGTGCCAGCAGCTTTGGGCTAGCCGGAGAGACCCAGTACTTC. Its translation: CASSFGLAGETQYF.

This clone turned up a few times. The genes are TRBV2 and TRBJ2-7; 7 bases agree with TRBD1. Germline-derived CDR1 and CDR2 are SNHLY and FYNNEI. Trimming at V came to 7 bases and at J to 3 bases, leaving 3 bases not matched to a gene. The CDR3 consists of 12 residues. CDR3 residues: CASIGGSYEQYF. The DNA of the CDR3 is TGTGCCAGCATAGGGGGCAGCTACGAGCAGTACTTC.